Shown below are 17 T cell receptor beta chains from a single sample sequenced in a study of shared clonotypes between healthy human individuals. Here immunoSEQ multiplex PCR was the method, and the copy in TCRdb shows in-frame clones only, minus some. The data contain over a million clones, 70% to 80% of them singletons. The sequenced material came from memory CD4+ T cells from PBMCs. Subset described: CD45RA-negative fraction. These receptor sequences come from a man aged 18 to 30 in good health. Some clones in this sample may be carry-over from other donors' samples.

This clone was seen once. The chain links TRBV2 to TRBJ2-3, with D uncertain. Germline loops: CDR1 SNHLY, CDR2 FYNNEI. Trimming pared 7 bases from V and 0 bases from J, leaving 14 bases between. The CDR3 extends over 15 amino acids. CDR3 bases: TGTGCCAGCACCAAGGCAGTCACTAGCACAGATACGCAGTATTTT. Its translation is CASTKAVTSTDTQYF.

V usage is TRBV5-8 and J usage is TRBJ1-2; TRBD1 matches 7 bases. This CDR3 is built from 14 residues. Germline-derived CDR1 and CDR2 are SGHTS and YDEGEE. V dropped 3 bases and J dropped 2; count of bases not matched to a gene: 4. The DNA for the CDR3 is TGTGCCAGCAGCTCCACACAGGGGAACTATGGCTACACCTTC. Amino acids: CASSSTQGNYGYTF.

This clone appeared a few times. The V and J genes are TRBV5-1 and TRBJ2-3, with 10 bases lining up with TRBD2. V trimming: 0 bases; J trimming: 2 bases; junction bases outside the gene matches: 12. The CDR3 covers 19 residues. CDR1 and CDR2 from the germline V gene are SGHRS and YFSETQ. DNA of the CDR3: TGCGCCAGCAGCTTGGCCGAGCGAGGAGCGGGAGGGGCCACAGATACGCAGTATTTT. Translating gives CASSLAERGAGGATDTQYF.

The CDR3 sequence: CASSPTWTSLNEQFF. Here the CDR3 DNA reads TGTGCCAGCAGCCCAACCTGGACTAGCTTGAATGAGCAGTTCTTC. The V call is TRBV5-8, the J call TRBJ2-1; 8 nucleotides match TRBD2. In germline, CDR1 is SGHTS, CDR2 YDEGEE. This CDR3 is built from 15 residues. Losses at the gene ends were 4 bases for V and 7 bases for J; bases not matched to a gene: 10.

The sample holds a few counts of this clone. This sequence joins TRBV2 and TRBJ2-3; possibly TRBD2 for D (5 bases). V was cut by 0 bases and J by 10 bases, with 5 bases left in between. Germline assignment: CDR1 SNHLY and CDR2 FYNNEI. The CDR3 loop spans 11 amino acids. DNA of the CDR3: TGTGCCAGCAGTGAAGCGGGAGCGCAGTATTTT. Protein product: CASSEAGAQYF.

This clone has only one observation. The chain combines TRBV27 with TRBJ1-2, with 7 bases matching TRBD1. The CDR3 runs 15 residues. The germline V gene has CDR1 MNHEY and CDR2 SMNVEV (reference sequence). J gave up 2 bases and V 9 bases, and 12 bases lay outside the gene matches. The CDR3 sequence is CASRMEGGLNYGYTF. The CDR3 DNA reads TGTGCCAGTCGGATGGAAGGGGGCCTCAACTATGGCTACACCTTC.

With respect to this clone: This same CDR3 is encoded by further DNA sequences in the sample. This chain links TRBV9 with TRBJ1-3; D is ambiguous. Trimming shortened V by 1 base and J by 0 bases, and 8 bases separated the two germline ends. The CDR3 has 15 amino acids. The germline CDR1 and CDR2 sequences are SGDLS and YYNGEE. This chain's CDR3 is CASSVLGGSGNTIYF. The DNA for the CDR3 is TGTGCCAGCAGCGTACTTGGAGGCTCTGGAAACACCATATATTTT.

V is TRBV19 and J is TRBJ2-7, with D tentatively TRBD1 (6 bases). Between the trimmed V and J ends, which lost 7 bases and 2 bases, there was a span of 18 bases. There are 15 residues in the CDR3. Germline assignment: CDR1 LNHDA and CDR2 SQIVND (reference sequence). CDR3 sequence reads: CASTEAGASPYEQYF. The CDR3 coding sequence is TGTGCCAGTACTGAAGCAGGGGCCTCTCCCTACGAGCAGTACTTC.

As concerns this clone: The same CDR3 is also encoded by other DNA sequences in this sample. The chain recombines TRBV18 with TRBJ2-1, with a weak D call TRBD2 (6 bases). The V and J ends lost 3 bases and 7 bases respectively, with 7 bases between them. Germline lookup yields CDR1 KGHSH and CDR2 LQKENI. This CDR3 comprises 12 residues. The CDR3 loop reads CASSPGGNEQFF. The CDR3 DNA follows: TGTGCCAGCTCACCCGGGGGAAATGAGCAGTTCTTC.

This clone was recorded many times. The rearrangement uses TRBV5-8 and TRBJ1-1; D is unclear. Germline V gene lookup returns CDR1 SGHTS and CDR2 YDEGEE. The CDR3 consists of 13 residues. V was cut by 0 bases and J by 3 bases, with 6 bases left in between. The CDR3 spells CASSLERDTEAFF. CDR3 DNA: TGTGCCAGCAGCTTGGAAAGGGACACTGAAGCTTTCTTT.

This rearrangement joins TRBV7-9 to TRBJ2-6; the match to TRBD1 covers 7 bases. Germline loops: CDR1 SEHNR, CDR2 FQNEAQ (reference sequence). V lost 5 bases to trimming and J lost 2 bases; unmatched junction nucleotides: 9. The CDR3 contains 17 residues. The CDR3 spells CASSPRQGLTGANVLTF. In nucleotides, the CDR3 is TGTGCCAGCAGCCCCCGACAGGGCCTGACTGGGGCCAACGTCCTGACTTTC.

The rearrangement links TRBV19 to TRBJ1-2, with 10 bases that match TRBD1. J gave up 2 bases and V 5 bases, and 5 bases lay outside the gene matches. CDR1 is LNHDA and CDR2 is SQIVND in the germline V gene (reference sequence). This CDR3 has 15 residues. The CDR3 loop is CASSPQGQGNYGYTF. For the CDR3, the DNA is TGTGCCAGTAGTCCGCAGGGACAGGGGAACTATGGCTACACCTTC. The full variable domain, rest sourced from reference TRBV19 and TRBJ1-2, is DGGITQSPKYLFRKEGQNVTLSCEQNLNHDAMYWYRQDPGQGLRLIYYSQIVNDFQKGDIAEGYSVSREKKESFPLTVTSAQKNPTAFYLCASSPQGQGNYGYTFGSGTRLTVV.

V is TRBV28 and J is TRBJ2-7; tentatively, D is TRBD2 (5 bases). CDR1 and CDR2 (germline): MDHEN, SYDVKM. Trimming shortened V by 5 bases and J by 2 bases, and 10 bases separated the two germline ends. The CDR3 sequence is 13 residues long. CDR3 protein: CASSVVGAYEQYF. DNA for the CDR3: TGTGCCAGCAGTGTGGTCGGGGCCTACGAGCAGTACTTC.

The table lists this clone with a few counts. The chain links TRBV7-6 to TRBJ2-2; tentatively, D is TRBD1 (6 bases). Deletions cut 5 bases from V and 1 base from J, with 14 bases between. The length of the CDR3 is 16 residues. Germline CDR1 and CDR2: SGHVS and FNYEAQ. The CDR3 DNA follows: TGTGCCAGCAGCCCTCAGGACAGTATGAACACCGGGGAGCTGTTTTTT. This sequence encodes CASSPQDSMNTGELFF.

The rearrangement uses TRBV5-1 and TRBJ2-1; 14 nucleotides match TRBD2. CDR1 and CDR2 from the germline V gene are SGHRS and YFSETQ. The junction had 4 bases not matched to a gene; V was cut back by 5 bases and J by 6 bases. This CDR3 has 15 residues. CDR3 nucleotides: TGCGCCAGCAGAAACGGACTAGCGGGAGGCAATGAGCAGTTCTTC. Its translation is CASRNGLAGGNEQFF.

J is TRBJ2-7 and V is TRBV14; D is undetermined. In germline, CDR1 is SGHDN, CDR2 FVKESK. Between the trimmed V and J ends, which lost 1 base and 0 bases, there was a span of 7 bases. This CDR3 has 14 residues. The CDR3 DNA is TGTGCCAGCAGCCAAGTTGGCAGCTCCTACGAGCAGTACTTC. Amino acid sequence: CASSQVGSSYEQYF.

Regarding this clone: This may be a read error: a much more frequent sequence differs by one nucleotide. The chain is built from TRBV11-2 and TRBJ2-7; 11 bases agree with TRBD2. Germline CDR1 SGHAT, CDR2 FQNNGV. V lost 4 bases to trimming and J lost 1 base; unmatched junction nucleotides: 3. The CDR3 sequence is 15 residues long. The CDR3 here is CASSSSSGRSYEQYF. CDR3 sequence (DNA): TGTGCCAGCAGCTCATCTAGCGGGAGGTCCTACGAGCAGTACTTC.